This T cell receptor (beta chain) appears in the sequencing data of a study of graft-versus-host responses after intestinal transplantation. Comment on this clone: The antigen is undetermined.

Here immunoSEQ multiplex PCR was the method, and the copy in TCRdb shows in-frame clones only, minus some. Among over 80,000 clones listed, about nine tenths were seen once. Germline CDR1 is GTSNPN and CDR2 is SVGIG (reference sequence). Trimming pared 2 bases from V and 6 bases from J, leaving 13 bases between. The CDR3 loop spans 13 amino acids. The sequence derives from a human donor who was the organ donor for an intestinal transplant. The J gene is TRBJ1-2, the V gene TRBV30; D is unclear. Here the sequenced sample was unstimulated CD4+ T cells sorted from spleen or lymph node cells, taken before transplant. The CDR3 DNA reads as TGTGCCTGGAGTCCGGGTCTCGCAAATGGCTACACCTTC. Its translation is CAWSPGLANGYTF.